This T cell receptor (beta chain) was sequenced for a study of CD4+ T cells in melanoma (dated by TCRdb to between 2021 and 2024). As for the study more broadly: Neoantigen-specific CD4+ T cells in human melanoma were investigated in the study.

Overall study outcomes, separate from this receptor: The report described a correlation between neoantigen-specific CD4+ T cells and the function of CD8+ T cells, macrophages and B cells. According to the report, neoantigen-specific CD4+ T cells in melanoma displayed diverse differentiation states.

Donors were patients with melanoma. Library preparation was by the immunoSEQ multiplex PCR assay. Imported from immuneACCESS, the table was reduced by TCRdb to in-frame sequences with V and J called. These copies leave out some clones; in studies compared against another copy, an unresolved V gene accounts for under half, and the cause of the remainder is not known. Recorded for this sample are around 50,000 clones; roughly nine tenths of them occurred a single time. Of the sample, about an eighth falls within the top ten clones. A note on this clone: The clone's antigen remains unknown. Qualities for individual bases were not recorded, and no much larger clone is one base off.

CDR1 and CDR2 were assigned from the germline V gene as SGHTA and FQGTGA. The CDR3, cysteine through phenylalanine, is 15 amino acids long. Just the 45-base CDR3 DNA is kept, in frame starting at base 1. Trimming removed 1 base from V and 3 bases from J, leaving 13 bases between the germline ends. The receptor's source is a human donor with melanoma. The chain is made from TRBV7-3 and TRBJ2-7, with the D gene not clear enough to name. Sequencing was done on a sample of peripheral blood. CDR3 reads: CASSLRGGTYYEQYF. The sequence in DNA is TGTGCCAGCAGCTTAAGAGGCGGAACCTACTACGAGCAGTACTTC.